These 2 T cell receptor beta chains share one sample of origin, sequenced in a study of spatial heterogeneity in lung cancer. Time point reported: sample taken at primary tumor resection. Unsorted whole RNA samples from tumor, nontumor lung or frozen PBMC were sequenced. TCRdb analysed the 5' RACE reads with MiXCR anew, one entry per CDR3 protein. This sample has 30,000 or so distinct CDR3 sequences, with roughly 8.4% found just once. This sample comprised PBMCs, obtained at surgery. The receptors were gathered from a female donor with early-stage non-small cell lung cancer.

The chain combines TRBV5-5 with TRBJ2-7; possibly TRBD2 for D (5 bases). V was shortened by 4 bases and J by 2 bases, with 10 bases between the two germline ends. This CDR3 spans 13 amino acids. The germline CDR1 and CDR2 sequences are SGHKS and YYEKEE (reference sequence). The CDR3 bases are TGTGCCAGCAGCACTAGGACCACCTACGAGCAGTACGTC. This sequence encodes CASSTRTTYEQYV.

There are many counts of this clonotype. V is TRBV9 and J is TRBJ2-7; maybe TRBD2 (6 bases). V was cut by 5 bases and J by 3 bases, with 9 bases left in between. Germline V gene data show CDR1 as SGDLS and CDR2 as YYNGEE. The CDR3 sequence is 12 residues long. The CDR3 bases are TGTGCCAGCAGTGGTAGCGGCTACGAGCAGTACTTC. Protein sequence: CASSGSGYEQYF.